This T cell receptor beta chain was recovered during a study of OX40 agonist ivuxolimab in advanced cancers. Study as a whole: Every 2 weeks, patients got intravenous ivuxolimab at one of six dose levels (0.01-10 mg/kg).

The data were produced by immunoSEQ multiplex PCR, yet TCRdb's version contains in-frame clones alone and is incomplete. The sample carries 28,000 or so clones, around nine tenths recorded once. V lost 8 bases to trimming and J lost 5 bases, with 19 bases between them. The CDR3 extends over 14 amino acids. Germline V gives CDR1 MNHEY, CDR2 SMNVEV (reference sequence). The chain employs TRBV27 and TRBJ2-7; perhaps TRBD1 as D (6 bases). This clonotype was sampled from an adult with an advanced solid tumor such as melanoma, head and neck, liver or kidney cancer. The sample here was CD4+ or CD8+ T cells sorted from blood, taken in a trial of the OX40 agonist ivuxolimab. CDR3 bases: TGTGCCAGCTGGGATACAGGGACCTTCCACGAGCAGTACTTC. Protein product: CASWDTGTFHEQYF.